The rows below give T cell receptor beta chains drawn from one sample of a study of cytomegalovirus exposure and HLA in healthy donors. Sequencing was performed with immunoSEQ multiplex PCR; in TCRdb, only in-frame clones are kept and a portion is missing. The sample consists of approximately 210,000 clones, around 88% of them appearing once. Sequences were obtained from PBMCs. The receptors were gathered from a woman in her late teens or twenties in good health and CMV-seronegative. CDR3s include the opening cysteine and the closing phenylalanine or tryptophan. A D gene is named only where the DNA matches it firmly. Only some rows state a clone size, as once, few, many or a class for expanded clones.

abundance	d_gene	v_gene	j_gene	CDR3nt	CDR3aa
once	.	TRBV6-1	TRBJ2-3	TGTGCCAGCAGGACACAGCGGATTAGCACAGATACGCAGTATTTT	CASRTQRISTDTQYF
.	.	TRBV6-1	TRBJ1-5	TGTGCCAGCAGTGAAGCGCTTACGATGGCCGTCCCTCAGCATTTT	CASSEALTMAVPQHF
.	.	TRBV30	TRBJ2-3	TGTGCCGCGGTCGGGACTGGGAATTTCGGTACGCAGTATTTT	CAAVGTGNFGTQYF
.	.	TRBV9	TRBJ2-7	TGTGCCAGCAGCGCCGGACAGATCTCCTACGAGCAGTACTTC	CASSAGQISYEQYF
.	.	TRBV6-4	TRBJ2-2	TGTGCCAGCAGTGAGACAGATACCGGGGAGCTGTTTTTT	CASSETDTGELFF
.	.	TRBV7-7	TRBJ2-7	TGTGCCAGCAGCTTATCGATGAGCTCCTACGAGCAGTACTTC	CASSLSMSSYEQYF
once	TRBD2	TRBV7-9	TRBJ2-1	TGTGCCAGCAGCTTAGCCGGGACTAGCGGGCACGAGCAGTTCTTC	CASSLAGTSGHEQFF
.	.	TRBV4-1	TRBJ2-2	TGCGCCAGCAGCCCCGGTACCCTTAGTTCTTTCGGGACCGGGGAGCTGTTTTTT	CASSPGTLSSFGTGELFF
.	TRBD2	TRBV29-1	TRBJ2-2	TGCAGCGTCCCTGGGACTAGCGGGAGGGCCGGAACCGGGGAGCTGTTTTTT	CSVPGTSGRAGTGELFF
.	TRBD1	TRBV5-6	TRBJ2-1	TGTGCCAGCAGCTTCGGACAGGGGATCTACAATGAGCAGTTCTTC	CASSFGQGIYNEQFF